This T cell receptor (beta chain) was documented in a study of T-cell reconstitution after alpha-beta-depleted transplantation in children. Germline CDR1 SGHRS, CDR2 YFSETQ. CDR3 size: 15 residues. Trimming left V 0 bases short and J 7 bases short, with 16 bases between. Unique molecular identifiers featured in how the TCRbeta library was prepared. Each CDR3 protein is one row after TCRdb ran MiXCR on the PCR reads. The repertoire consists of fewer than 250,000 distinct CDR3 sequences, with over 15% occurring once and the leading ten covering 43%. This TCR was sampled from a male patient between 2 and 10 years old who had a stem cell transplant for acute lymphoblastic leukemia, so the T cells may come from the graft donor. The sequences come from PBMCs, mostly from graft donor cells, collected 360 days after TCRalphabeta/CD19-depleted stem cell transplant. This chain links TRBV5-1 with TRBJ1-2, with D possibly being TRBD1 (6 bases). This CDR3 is CASSLEGEIRSGYTF. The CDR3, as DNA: TGCGCCAGCAGCTTGGAGGGGGAGATTAGGTCTGGCTACACCTTC.